The 17 T cell receptor beta chains below were found in one sample sequenced in a study of T cells in Graves' hyperthyroidism and ophthalmopathy. TCR beta CDR3 regions were amplified from RNA. First-round RT-PCR with HTBI primers amplified the TCR CDR3 region. TCRdb re-called the multiplex PCR reads through MiXCR, storing one row per CDR3 protein. The sample lists some 400,000 distinct CDR3 sequences, roughly 14% occurring once. The sequenced sample consisted of blood. These receptors all come from a man younger than 40 with Graves' hyperthyroidism that later progressed to Graves' ophthalmopathy.

This clonotype came up a few times. The chain couples TRBV4-1 to TRBJ2-3; unclear D gene. Deletions cut 4 bases from V and 0 bases from J, with 11 bases between. The CDR3 is made up of 15 amino acids. The germline V gene has CDR1 MGHRA and CDR2 YSYEKL. CDR3: CASSPQADSTDTQYF. Written as DNA, the CDR3 is TGCGCCAGCAGCCCGCAGGCAGACAGCACAGATACGCAGTATTTT.

This clonotype has at least ten counts. The rearrangement joins TRBV28 to TRBJ2-5; TRBD2 is a possible D gene (6 bases). Per the germline V gene, CDR1 is MDHEN and CDR2 is SYDVKM. The V gene lost 5 bases and the J gene lost 2 bases, with 15 bases spanning the gap. This CDR3 contains 15 residues. The CDR3 sequence: CASSPHTGGQETQYF. The CDR3 coding sequence is TGTGCCAGCAGTCCCCATACTGGGGGGCAAGAGACCCAGTACTTC.

Turning to this clonotype: With a much larger clone just one base away, this may be a read error. The gene calls are TRBV6-9 and TRBJ1-1, with D hard to call. The CDR3 runs to 16 residues. Germline V gives CDR1 MNHGY, CDR2 SVAAGI. The CDR3 loop is CASSYRITRLNTEALF. CDR3 DNA sequence: TGTGCCAGCAGTTACCGAATCACCCGGTTGAACACTGAAGCTCTCTTT.

The table lists this clonotype with many counts. V usage is TRBV3-1 and J usage is TRBJ2-5, with 7 bases that match TRBD2. CDR1 and CDR2 (germline): LGHDT, YNNKEL (reference sequence). The CDR3 length is 17 residues. After removal of 4 bases from V and 3 bases from J, the junction contained 14 bases not matched to a gene. CDR3 loop: CASSPTRGSGSKETQYF. CDR3 in DNA: TGTGCCAGCAGCCCAACCCGGGGTAGCGGGTCAAAAGAGACCCAGTACTTC.

CDR3 residues: CSVMGGGYEQYF. The CDR3 region has the DNA TGCAGTGTTATGGGGGGAGGCTACGAGCAGTACTTC. The chain employs TRBV20-1 and TRBJ2-7; possible D gene TRBD2, 6 bases. V lost 7 bases and J 3 bases, leaving 13 bases between the germline ends. CDR1 DFQATT and CDR2 SNEGSKA come from the germline V gene (reference sequence). CDR3 length equals 12 residues.

The rearrangement uses TRBV5-1 and TRBJ2-5, with D possibly matching TRBD1 (6 bases). This CDR3 is 16 amino acids long. V was cut by 0 bases and J by 5 bases, with 17 bases left in between. The germline CDR1 and CDR2 sequences are SGHRS and YFSETQ. CDR3 protein: CASSLAGIQGWETQYF. CDR3 bases: TGCGCCAGCAGCTTGGCCGGCATACAGGGATGGGAGACCCAGTACTTC.

This clonotype has just a few counts. J is TRBJ1-6 and V is TRBV20-1; D is unclear. Trimming took off 5 bases at V and 8 bases at J, with 10 bases between the two ends. The CDR3 has 12 amino acids. Germline V gene sequence: CDR1 DFQATT, CDR2 SNEGSKA (reference sequence). The CDR3 loop reads CSALLQHSPLHF. CDR3 DNA sequence: TGCAGTGCTCTTCTTCAGCATTCACCCCTCCACTTT.

This clonotype was seen more than once but under ten times. The chain links TRBV5-1 to TRBJ2-5; TRBD2 matches at 10 bases. Germline CDR1 and CDR2: SGHRS and YFSETQ. CDR3 length: 14 amino acids. J was trimmed by 3 bases and V by 5 bases; bases with no gene match: 4. In DNA form, the CDR3 reads TGCGCCAGCAGAACCGGGACTAGCGAAGAGACCCAGTACTTC. Translation: CASRTGTSEETQYF. The whole variable domain, filled in from reference TRBV5-1 and TRBJ2-5, reads KAGVTQTPRYLIKTRGQQVTLSCSPISGHRSVSWYQQTPGQGLQFLFEYFSETQRNKGNFPGRFSGRQFSNSRSEMNVSTLELGDSALYLCASRTGTSEETQYFGPGTRLLVL.

In its sample, this clonotype was seen a few times. The chain recombines TRBV5-1 with TRBJ1-3; D ambiguous. The length of the CDR3 is 13 residues. The germline CDR1 and CDR2 sequences are SGHRS and YFSETQ. V lost 3 bases to trimming and J lost 2 bases, with 6 bases between them. Here the CDR3 reads CASSSATGNTIYF. DNA for the CDR3: TGCGCCAGCAGCTCCGCAACTGGAAACACCATATATTTT.

This clonotype was seen ten or more times. The V gene is TRBV5-1, the J gene TRBJ2-7, with no clear D. Germline V gene data show CDR1 as SGHRS and CDR2 as YFSETQ. V was cut by 0 bases and J by 7 bases, with 11 bases left in between. This CDR3 spans 13 amino acids. DNA of the CDR3: TGCGCCAGCAGCTTGGCTCAATTCAGGGAGCAGTACTTC. Its protein is CASSLAQFREQYF.

This clonotype was seen at least ten times. The rearrangement links TRBV2 to TRBJ2-1; 10 bases agree with TRBD2. CDR1 is SNHLY, CDR2 FYNNEI, per germline. This CDR3 has 15 amino acids. The trim removed 2 bases at V and 4 bases at J, leaving 2 bases unmatched. CDR3 loop: CASSELAGEYNEQFF. In nucleotides, the CDR3 is TGTGCCAGCAGTGAACTAGCGGGGGAGTACAATGAGCAGTTCTTC.

The chain couples TRBV29-1 to TRBJ2-5; the D is unclear. Per the germline V gene, CDR1 is SQVTM and CDR2 is ANQGSEA. This CDR3 is built from 11 residues. V lost 6 bases and J lost 5, with 10 bases in between. CDR3 DNA sequence: TGCAGCGTGGCGAAGATTGAGACCCAGTACTTC. Amino acids: CSVAKIETQYF.

This clonotype was counted many times. The chain couples TRBV5-6 to TRBJ2-1; 8 bases align to TRBD1. After removal of 4 bases from V and 8 bases from J, the junction contained 8 bases not matched to a gene. The germline V gene encodes CDR1 SGHDT and CDR2 YYEEEE. The CDR3 has 14 residues. CDR3 coding DNA: TGTGCCAGCAGCGCGGGACAGGAGAGAGATGAGCAGTTCTTC. This encodes CASSAGQERDEQFF.

This clonotype came up many times. The gene calls are TRBV6-1 and TRBJ2-5; D might be TRBD2 (6 bases). CDR3 length equals 13 residues. Per the germline V gene, CDR1 is MNHNS and CDR2 is SASEGT. V lost 3 bases and J 2 bases, leaving 7 bases between the germline ends. CDR3 nucleotides: TGTGCCAGCAGTGAGGGACTGCAAGAGACCCAGTACTTC. Its protein is CASSEGLQETQYF.

This clonotype showed up many times. The chain joins TRBV5-1 to TRBJ2-1; 11 bases match TRBD2. The germline gives CDR1 SGHRS, CDR2 YFSETQ. V was pared by 4 bases and J by 4 bases, with 4 bases of the junction left unmatched. The CDR3 contains 15 residues. In DNA, the CDR3 is TGCGCCAGCAGCCCGACTAGCGGGGAATACAATGAGCAGTTCTTC. Its translation is CASSPTSGEYNEQFF.

In this sample, this clonotype turned up many times. The genes are TRBV24-1 and TRBJ1-3, with D possibly TRBD1 on 5 matching bases. The V end was cut by 0 bases, the J end by 8 bases, with 7 bases between. Germline lookup yields CDR1 KGHDR and CDR2 SFDVKD. CDR3 length: 13 amino acids. This CDR3 reads CATSDLRGDTIYF. The CDR3 nucleotides are TGTGCCACCAGTGATTTGAGGGGAGACACCATATATTTT.

This clonotype was seen a few times. This chain uses TRBV6-6 with TRBJ2-2, with unresolved D. Looked up from germline, CDR1 is MNHNY and CDR2 is SVGAGI (reference sequence). CDR3 size: 13 residues. V was cut by 0 bases and J by 7 bases, with 6 bases left in between. CDR3 residues: CASSYSPHGELFF. CDR3 DNA sequence: TGTGCCAGCAGTTACTCCCCTCACGGGGAGCTGTTTTTT.